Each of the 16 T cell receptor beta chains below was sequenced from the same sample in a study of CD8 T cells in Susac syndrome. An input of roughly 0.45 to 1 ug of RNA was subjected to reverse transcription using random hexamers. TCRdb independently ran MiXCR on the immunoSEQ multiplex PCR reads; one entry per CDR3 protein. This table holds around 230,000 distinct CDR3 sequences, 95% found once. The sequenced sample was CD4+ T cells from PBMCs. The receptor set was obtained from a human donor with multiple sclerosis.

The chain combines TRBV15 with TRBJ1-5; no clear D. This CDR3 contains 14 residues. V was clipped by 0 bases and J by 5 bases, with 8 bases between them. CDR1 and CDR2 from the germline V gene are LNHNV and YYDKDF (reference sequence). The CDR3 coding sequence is TGTGCCACCAGCAGAGACCATGGCGATCAGCCCCAGCATTTT. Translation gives CATSRDHGDQPQHF.

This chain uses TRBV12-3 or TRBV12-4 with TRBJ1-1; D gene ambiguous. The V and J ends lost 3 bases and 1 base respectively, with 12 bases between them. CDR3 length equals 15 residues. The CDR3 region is CASSLRTLGNTEAFF. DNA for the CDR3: TGTGCCAGCAGTTTGAGAACCCTTGGGAACACTGAAGCTTTCTTT.

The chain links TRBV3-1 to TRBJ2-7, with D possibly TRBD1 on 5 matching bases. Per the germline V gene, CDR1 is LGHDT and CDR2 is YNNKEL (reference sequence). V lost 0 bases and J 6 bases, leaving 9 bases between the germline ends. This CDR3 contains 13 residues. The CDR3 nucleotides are TGTGCCAGCAGCCAAGAGTATAGGGGCGAGCAGTACTTC. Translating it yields CASSQEYRGEQYF.

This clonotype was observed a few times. CDR3 nucleotides: TGTGCCAGCAGTGTCGGGCAGGGAACCTACGAGCAGTACTTC. This encodes CASSVGQGTYEQYF. V gene TRBV2 combines with J gene TRBJ2-7; D might be TRBD1 (5 bases). The ends were cut back, 4 bases at V and 2 bases at J, with 12 bases in the middle. Germline V gene data show CDR1 as SNHLY and CDR2 as FYNNEI. This CDR3 spans 14 amino acids.

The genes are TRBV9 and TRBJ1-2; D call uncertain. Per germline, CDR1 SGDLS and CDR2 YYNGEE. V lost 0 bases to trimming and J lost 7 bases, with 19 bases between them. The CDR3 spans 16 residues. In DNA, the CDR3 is TGTGCCAGCAGCGTAGCTCCGGCCGCACGCATCGTTGGCTACACCTTC. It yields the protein CASSVAPAARIVGYTF.

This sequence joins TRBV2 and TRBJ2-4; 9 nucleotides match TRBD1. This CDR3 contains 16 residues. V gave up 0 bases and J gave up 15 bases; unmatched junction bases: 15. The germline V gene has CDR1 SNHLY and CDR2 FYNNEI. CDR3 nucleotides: TGTGCCAGCAGTGAAGCCCCCACCGGACAGGGGAACTTAGGGTACTTC. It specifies CASSEAPTGQGNLGYF.

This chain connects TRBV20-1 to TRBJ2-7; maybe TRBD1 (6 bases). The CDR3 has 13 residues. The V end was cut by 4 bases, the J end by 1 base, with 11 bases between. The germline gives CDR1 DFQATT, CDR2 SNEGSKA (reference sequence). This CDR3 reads CSANRDRSYEQYF. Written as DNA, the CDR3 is TGCAGTGCTAACAGGGACCGATCCTACGAGCAGTACTTC.

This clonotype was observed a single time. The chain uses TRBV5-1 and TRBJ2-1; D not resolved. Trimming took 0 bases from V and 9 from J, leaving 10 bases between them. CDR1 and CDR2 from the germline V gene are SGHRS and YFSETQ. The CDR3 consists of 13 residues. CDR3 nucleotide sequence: TGCGCCAGCAGCTTGGTGGATGAGTCTGAGCAGTTCTTC. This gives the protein CASSLVDESEQFF.

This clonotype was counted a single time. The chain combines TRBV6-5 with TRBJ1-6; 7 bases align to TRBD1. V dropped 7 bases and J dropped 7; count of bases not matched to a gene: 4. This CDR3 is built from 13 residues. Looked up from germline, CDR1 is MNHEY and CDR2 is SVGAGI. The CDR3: CASTGTANSPLHF. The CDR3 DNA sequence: TGTGCCAGCACGGGGACAGCGAATTCACCCCTCCACTTT.

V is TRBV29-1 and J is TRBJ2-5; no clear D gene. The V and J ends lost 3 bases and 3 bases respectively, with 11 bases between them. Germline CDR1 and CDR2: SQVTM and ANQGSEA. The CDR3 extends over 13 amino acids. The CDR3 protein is CSVDSGSKETQYF. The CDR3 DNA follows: TGCAGCGTTGATTCAGGTTCGAAAGAGACCCAGTACTTC.

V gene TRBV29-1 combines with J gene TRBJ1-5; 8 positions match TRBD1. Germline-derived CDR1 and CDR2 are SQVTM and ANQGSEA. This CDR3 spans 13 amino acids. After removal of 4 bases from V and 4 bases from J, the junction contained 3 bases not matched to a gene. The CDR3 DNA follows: TGCAGCGTTGCAGGGGGCACTAATCAGCCCCAGCATTTT. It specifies CSVAGGTNQPQHF. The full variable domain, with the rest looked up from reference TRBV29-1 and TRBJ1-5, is SAVISQKPSRDICQRGTSLTIQCQVDSQVTMMFWYRQQPGQSLTLIATANQGSEATYESGFVIDKFPISRPNLTFSTLTVSNMSPEDSSIYLCSVAGGTNQPQHFGDGTRLSIL.

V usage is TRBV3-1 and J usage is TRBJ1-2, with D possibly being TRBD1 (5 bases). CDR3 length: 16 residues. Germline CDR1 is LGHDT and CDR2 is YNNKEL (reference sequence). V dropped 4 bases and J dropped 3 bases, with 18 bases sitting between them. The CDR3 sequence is CASSLGTLNLYYGYTF. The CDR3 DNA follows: TGTGCCAGCAGCCTCGGGACCCTAAACCTTTACTATGGCTACACCTTC.

In DNA form, the CDR3 reads TGTGCCAGCTCGTCGGGGGGCGTACAGCCCCAGCATTTT. Translated, it gives CASSSGGVQPQHF. This chain uses TRBV2 with TRBJ1-5, with a weak D call TRBD1 (6 bases). This CDR3 is 13 amino acids long. Germline CDR1 and CDR2: SNHLY and FYNNEI. The V end lost 8 bases, the J end lost 7 bases, and 15 bases lay between the germline ends.

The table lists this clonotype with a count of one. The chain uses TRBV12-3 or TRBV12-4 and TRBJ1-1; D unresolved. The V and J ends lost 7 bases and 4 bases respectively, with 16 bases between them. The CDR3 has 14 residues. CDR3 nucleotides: TGTGCCAGCATTGAGGTCCGGGAGGGCACTGAAGCTTTCTTT. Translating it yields CASIEVREGTEAFF.

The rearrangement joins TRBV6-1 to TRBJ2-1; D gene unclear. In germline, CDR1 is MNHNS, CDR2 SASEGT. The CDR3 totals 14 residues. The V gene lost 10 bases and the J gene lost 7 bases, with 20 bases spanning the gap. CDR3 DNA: TGTGCCATTGGTCCGGGCCAAGTTCCGAATGAGCAGTTCTTC. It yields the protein CAIGPGQVPNEQFF.

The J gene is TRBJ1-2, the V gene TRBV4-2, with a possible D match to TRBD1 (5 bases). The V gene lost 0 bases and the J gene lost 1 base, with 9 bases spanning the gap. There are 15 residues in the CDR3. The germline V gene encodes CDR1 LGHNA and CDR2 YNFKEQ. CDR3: CASSQEARGNYGYTF. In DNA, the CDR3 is TGTGCCAGCAGCCAAGAAGCGAGGGGTAACTATGGCTACACCTTC.